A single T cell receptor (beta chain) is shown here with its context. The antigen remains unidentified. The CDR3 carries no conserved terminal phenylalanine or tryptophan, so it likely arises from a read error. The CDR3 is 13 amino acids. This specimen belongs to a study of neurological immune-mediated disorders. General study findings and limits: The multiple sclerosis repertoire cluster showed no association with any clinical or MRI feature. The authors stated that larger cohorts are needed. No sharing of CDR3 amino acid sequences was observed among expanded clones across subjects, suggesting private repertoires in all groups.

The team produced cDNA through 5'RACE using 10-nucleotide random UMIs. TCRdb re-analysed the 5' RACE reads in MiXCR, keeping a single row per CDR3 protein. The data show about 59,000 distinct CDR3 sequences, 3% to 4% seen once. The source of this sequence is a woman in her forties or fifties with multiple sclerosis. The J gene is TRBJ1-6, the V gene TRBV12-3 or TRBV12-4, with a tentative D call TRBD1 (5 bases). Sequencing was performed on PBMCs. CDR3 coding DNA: TGTGCCAGCAGCTTAGGGGCCGTTTCACCCCTCCACAAT. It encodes CASSLGAVSPLHN.